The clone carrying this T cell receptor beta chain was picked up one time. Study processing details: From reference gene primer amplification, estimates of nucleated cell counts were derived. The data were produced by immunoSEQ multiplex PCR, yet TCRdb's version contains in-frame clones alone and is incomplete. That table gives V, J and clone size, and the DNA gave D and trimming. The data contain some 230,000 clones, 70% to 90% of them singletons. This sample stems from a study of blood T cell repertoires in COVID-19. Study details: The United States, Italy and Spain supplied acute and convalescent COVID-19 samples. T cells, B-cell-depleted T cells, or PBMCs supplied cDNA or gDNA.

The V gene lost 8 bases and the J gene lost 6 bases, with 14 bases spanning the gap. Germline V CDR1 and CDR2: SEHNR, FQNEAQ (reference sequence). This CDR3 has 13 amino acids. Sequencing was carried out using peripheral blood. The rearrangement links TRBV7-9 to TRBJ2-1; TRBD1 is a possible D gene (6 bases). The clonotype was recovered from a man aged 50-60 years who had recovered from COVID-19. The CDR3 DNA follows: TGTGCCAGCGGAACAGGGACGGGCAATGAGCAGTTCTTC. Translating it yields CASGTGTGNEQFF.